Reported below is one TCR beta chain. MiXCR, run by TCRdb on the 5' RACE reads, gives a single entry per CDR3 protein. Of around 690,000 distinct CDR3 sequences detected, 21% appear once; the ten largest clones hold 4% to 5.5%. The CDR3 runs to 17 residues. Germline values: CDR1 MNHEY, CDR2 SVGAGI. Deletions cut 2 bases from V and 4 bases from J, with 19 bases between. There were only healthy Caucasians among the donors. This specimen belongs to a study of identical twins. A further study also used this sample, focusing on T cells expressing NK-cell markers. That report adds: The authors sequenced eight donors, of whom seven were HCMV-seropositive and one was seronegative. One observes that, in several donors, these clonotypes were also the leading ones within the CD3+CD56-NKG2C+ fraction. It remained uncertain whether the expanded NKG2C+ T cell clones were specific for HCMV antigens.

The sequence came from a woman under 30 in good health. V is TRBV6-5 and J is TRBJ2-3; perhaps TRBD2 as D (6 bases). Sequenced sample: PBMCs. The CDR3 reads CASSYPLFGGVADTQYF. CDR3 sequence (DNA): TGTGCCAGCAGTTACCCCCTGTTCGGCGGGGTGGCAGATACGCAGTATTTT.